Included here is one T cell receptor (beta chain) sequence, with context. Its target is unknown. The data derive from a study of OX40 agonist ivuxolimab in advanced cancers. Turning to the study itself: One hepatocellular carcinoma and a couple of cutaneous melanoma patients partially responded.

The repertoire was sequenced with immunoSEQ multiplex PCR; TCRdb's copy has only in-frame clones and lacks some. Of 49,000 or so clones detected, less than 90% appear once; the ten largest clones hold around half. This CDR3 comprises 15 residues. CDR1 and CDR2 (germline): SGHDN, FVKESK. The V gene end was trimmed by 3 bases and the J gene end by 7 bases; junction bases not matched to a gene: 7. The study, taken as a whole, reports: Dosing at 0.1 to 3.0 mg/kg was accompanied by clonal expansion of CD4+ and CD8+ blood T cells by week 6. A proportion of nonresponders additionally exhibited low normalized T-cell clonal expansion.

Any history of autoimmune disease or systemic immunosuppression disqualified patients. V usage is TRBV14 and J usage is TRBJ2-2; 8 bases are a match to TRBD1. The sequences come from CD4+ or CD8+ T cells sorted from blood, collected in a trial of the OX40 agonist ivuxolimab. The sequence derives from an adult with an advanced solid tumor such as melanoma, head and neck, liver or kidney cancer. The CDR3 reads CASSQWTGSDGELFF. The CDR3 coding sequence is TGTGCCAGCAGCCAGTGGACAGGGTCGGACGGGGAGCTGTTTTTT.